These 30 T cell receptor beta chains were all obtained from the same sample, sequenced in a study of post-analysis software for immune sequencing data. General observations from the study: TRBV segments more frequent in patients than in controls numbered about five and included TRBV5-6, TRBV5-1 and TRBV20-1.

No cognate antigen is known for these TCRs. Sequencing libraries made from TCR beta cDNA carried unique molecular identifiers. TCRdb used MiXCR to reprocess the PCR reads, holding one entry per CDR3 protein. The data contain 700,000 to 900,000 distinct CDR3 sequences, roughly 50% of them singletons. The sequenced sample was blood. The source is a girl between 5 and 17 years old with multiple sclerosis.

V and J are TRBV7-8 and TRBJ2-3; D is unresolved. V lost 7 bases and J 2 bases, leaving 10 bases between the germline ends. Germline V gene lookup returns CDR1 SGHVS and CDR2 FQNEAQ. This CDR3 is built from 13 residues. CDR3 sequence: CASNRVSTDTQYF. CDR3 DNA sequence: TGTGCCAGCAACCGCGTTTCCACAGATACGCAGTATTTT. The variable domain in full, with the rest retrieved from reference TRBV7-8 and TRBJ2-3, is GAGVSQSPRYKVAKRGQDVALRCDPISGHVSLFWYQQALGQGPEFLTYFQNEAQLDKSGLPSDRFFAERPEGSVSTLKIQRTQQEDSAVYLCASNRVSTDTQYFGPGTRLTVL.

This clonotype was counted a few times. The V and J genes are TRBV20-1 and TRBJ1-2, with D possibly being TRBD1 (5 bases). The germline V gene has CDR1 DFQATT and CDR2 SNEGSKA (reference sequence). This CDR3 region has 13 residues. Trimming removed 6 bases from V and 5 bases from J, with 16 bases in between. The CDR3 sequence is CSARDLREYGYTF. The CDR3 nucleotides read TGCAGTGCCAGGGACCTGAGGGAATATGGCTACACCTTC.

The gene calls are TRBV29-1 and TRBJ1-2; perhaps TRBD1 as D (5 bases). V was cut by 4 bases and J by 0 bases, with 12 bases left in between. This CDR3 contains 14 residues. CDR1 is SQVTM and CDR2 is ANQGSEA in the germline V gene. The CDR3 DNA reads TGCAGCGTTGTCGTGGGGGTGGCTAACTATGGCTACACCTTC. It is translated as CSVVVGVANYGYTF.

This clonotype was counted many times. V gene TRBV29-1 combines with J gene TRBJ2-5; D may be TRBD2 (5 bases). CDR1 is SQVTM, CDR2 ANQGSEA, per germline. The CDR3 runs to 15 residues. Trimming pared 5 bases from V and 0 bases from J, leaving 16 bases between. CDR3 DNA: TGCAGCGTTCGGGAATATGGTAGGGACCAAGAGACCCAGTACTTC. The encoded protein is CSVREYGRDQETQYF.

On this clonotype itself: The junction shows a germline mismatch at one end, possibly a read error. The chain joins TRBV9 to TRBJ2-1; tentatively, D is TRBD2 (5 bases). CDR1 is SGDLS, CDR2 YYNGEE, per germline. The CDR3 spans 14 residues. The CDR3 spells CASSGGKRYSEQFF. The CDR3 coding sequence is TGTGCCAGCAGCGGAGGGAAGAGGTACAGTGAGCAGTTCTTC.

This clonotype was picked up a small number of times. The chain has TRBV7-2 and TRBJ2-7; 7 nucleotides line up with TRBD2. The V and J ends lost 5 bases and 2 bases, in that order; junction bases with no gene match: 9. The CDR3 is made up of 15 amino acids. Germline assignment: CDR1 SGHTA and CDR2 FQGNSA. CDR3: CASSLVASGTYEQYF. The CDR3 DNA reads TGTGCCAGCAGCCTCGTGGCTAGCGGCACCTACGAGCAGTACTTC.

The chain is built from TRBV28 and TRBJ2-6; 8 nucleotides align to TRBD2. Germline lookup yields CDR1 MDHEN and CDR2 SYDVKM. The CDR3 sequence is 16 residues long. V trimming: 5 bases; J trimming: 2 bases; junction bases outside the gene matches: 5. CDR3 protein: CASSGSGRPGANVLTF. The CDR3 DNA is TGTGCCAGCAGTGGGAGCGGGAGACCTGGGGCCAACGTCCTGACTTTC.

V gene TRBV19 combines with J gene TRBJ2-1; TRBD1 might be the D (5 bases). The germline V gene encodes CDR1 LNHDA and CDR2 SQIVND (reference sequence). Deletions cut 7 bases from V and 2 bases from J, with 12 bases between. The CDR3 runs to 14 residues. CDR3 loop: CASTLGLPYNEQFF. CDR3 sequence (DNA): TGTGCCAGTACCCTGGGGCTTCCCTACAATGAGCAGTTCTTC.

The rearrangement joins TRBV20-1 to TRBJ1-5, with D perhaps TRBD1 (6 bases). In germline, CDR1 is DFQATT, CDR2 SNEGSKA (reference sequence). V lost 4 bases to trimming and J lost 2 bases, with 15 bases between them. The length of the CDR3 is 15 residues. DNA for the CDR3: TGCAGTGCTACCCGGGGGGCGGGGGGCAATCAGCCCCAGCATTTT. This gives the protein CSATRGAGGNQPQHF.

This sequence joins TRBV28 and TRBJ2-5, with a possible D match to TRBD2 (5 bases). CDR3 length: 11 amino acids. CDR1 is MDHEN, CDR2 SYDVKM, per germline. The germline V and J ends were trimmed by 6 bases and 7 bases, with 9 bases remaining between them. The DNA for the CDR3 is TGTGCCAGCAGGGGTGGGAGGACCCAGTACTTC. Translation: CASRGGRTQYF. Full variable domain (rest looked up from reference TRBV28 and TRBJ2-5): DVKVTQSSRYLVKRTGEKVFLECVQDMDHENMFWYRQDPGLGLRLIYFSYDVKMKEKGDIPEGYSVSREKKERFSLILESASTNQTSMYLCASRGGRTQYFGPGTRLLVL.

The V gene is TRBV20-1, the J gene TRBJ2-1, with 8 nucleotides matching TRBD2. Per germline, CDR1 DFQATT and CDR2 SNEGSKA (reference sequence). The CDR3 contains 16 residues. Trimming cost V 4 bases and J 12 bases; bases outside gene matches: 20. The CDR3 DNA reads TGCAGTGCTAATCCTTTGTCCAGCGGGAGTGGGGATGGGCAGTTCTTC. This sequence encodes CSANPLSSGSGDGQFF.

V usage is TRBV6-5 and J usage is TRBJ2-1, with D perhaps assigned TRBD1 or TRBD2 (5 bases each). This CDR3 spans 15 amino acids. Germline loops: CDR1 MNHEY, CDR2 SVGAGI. Between the trimmed V and J ends, which lost 0 bases and 7 bases, there was a span of 13 bases. CDR3 sequence (DNA): TGTGCCAGCAGTTACTCGAGGGACCCCTGGAATGAGCAGTTCTTC. Protein: CASSYSRDPWNEQFF.

This clonotype was recorded a few times. The V gene is TRBV7-9, the J gene TRBJ2-4; 7 bases are a match to TRBD2. TRBJ2-7 explains the end of the DNA better; the J call may be wrong. The CDR3 extends over 11 amino acids. Germline V lookup: CDR1 SEHNR, CDR2 FQNEAQ (reference sequence). The CDR3 nucleotides read TGTGCCAGCAACTGGGGGGGCGAGCAGTACTTC. It is translated as CASNWGGEQYF.

J is TRBJ1-1 and V is TRBV7-3; D ambiguous. CDR3 length equals 13 residues. Trimming cost V 4 bases and J 4 bases, with 10 bases left between them. Germline V gene lookup returns CDR1 SGHTA and CDR2 FQGTGA. The CDR3, as DNA: TGTGCCAGCAGCTCGCTTATTGGCACTGAAGCTTTCTTT. Protein: CASSSLIGTEAFF.

Remarks on this clonotype: A junction end diverges from the germline sequence, so it may reflect a read error. V is TRBV9 and J is TRBJ2-1; the D gene could be TRBD1 or TRBD2 (5 bases each). CDR3 size: 14 residues. CDR1 is SGDLS, CDR2 YYNGEE, per germline. CDR3 in amino acids: CASSPGTPYSEQFF. The CDR3 nucleotides are TGTGCCAGCAGCCCGGGGACCCCCTACAGTGAGCAGTTCTTC. The whole variable domain, remainder taken from reference TRBV9 and TRBJ2-1, is DSGVTQTPKHLITATGQRVTLRCSPRSGDLSVYWYQQSLDQGLQFLIQYYNGEERAKGNILERFSAQQFPDLHSELNLSSLELGDSALYFCASSPGTPYSEQFFGPGTRLTVL.

This clonotype has only a few counts. The chain employs TRBV28 and TRBJ2-1, with a possible D match to TRBD2 (5 bases). The J call may be faulty, since TRBJ2-7 better matches the DNA end. Germline V gene lookup returns CDR1 MDHEN and CDR2 SYDVKM. The CDR3 spans 14 residues. The CDR3 DNA follows: TGTGCCAGCAGTTTATCAGCCGGGGAAACCAAGCAGTACTTC. This translates into CASSLSAGETKQYF.

The chain employs TRBV5-1 and TRBJ1-1, with a possible D match to TRBD1 (5 bases). Germline V gene lookup returns CDR1 SGHRS and CDR2 YFSETQ. V was cut by 1 base and J by 6 bases, with 10 bases left in between. CDR3 length: 13 amino acids. CDR3 loop: CASSLPGAAEAFF. For the CDR3, the DNA is TGCGCCAGCAGCTTGCCTGGGGCGGCTGAAGCTTTCTTT.

About this clonotype itself: Germline and junction disagree at one end, which may indicate a read error. The rearrangement links TRBV14 to TRBJ2-5; possibly TRBD1 for D (6 bases). The CDR3 runs to 15 residues. The germline gives CDR1 SGHDN, CDR2 FVKESK. The CDR3 nucleotides read TGTGCCAACAGCCAAGAGACAGGCGGCGGCGGGACCCAGTACTTC. It yields the protein CANSQETGGGGTQYF.

Many counts were recorded for this clonotype. A read error may produce the germline difference seen at one junction end. This chain uses TRBV5-5 with TRBJ2-7; D may be TRBD1 or TRBD2 (5 bases each). Germline CDR1 SGHKS, CDR2 YYEKEE (reference sequence). The CDR3 runs to 14 residues. CDR3 nucleotide sequence: TGCGCCAGCAGCCCCGGGACCAACACCTACGAGCAGTACTTC. Protein product: CASSPGTNTYEQYF.

The table lists this clonotype with a count of one. The chain combines TRBV4-2 with TRBJ2-3; TRBD2 agrees at 7 bases. Germline V gene data show CDR1 as LGHNA and CDR2 as YNFKEQ. The CDR3 runs 17 residues. Trimming at V came to 1 base and at J to 3 bases, leaving 10 bases not matched to a gene. The CDR3 coding sequence is TGTGCCAGCAGCCAAGCACCGGCGGGAGTTCTTACAGATACGCAGTATTTT. This codes for CASSQAPAGVLTDTQYF.

V and J are TRBV5-1 and TRBJ2-1; 7 bases agree with TRBD2. The CDR3 runs to 14 residues. Germline-derived CDR1 and CDR2 are SGHRS and YFSETQ. Trimming removed 6 bases from V and 5 bases from J; junction bases left unmatched: 8. The CDR3 coding sequence is TGCGCCAGCACCCTAGGACGGGGGGACAATGAGCAGTTCTTC. Its translation is CASTLGRGDNEQFF.

The V call is TRBV29-1, the J call TRBJ2-1, with D unclear. Germline V CDR1 and CDR2: SQVTM, ANQGSEA. This CDR3 has 12 amino acids. Trimming took off 0 bases at V and 4 bases at J, with 4 bases between the two ends. CDR3 loop: CSVEDIYNEQFF. The CDR3 DNA follows: TGCAGCGTTGAAGACATTTACAATGAGCAGTTCTTC.

This chain uses TRBV7-6 with TRBJ1-6; 8 nucleotides align to TRBD1. J gave up 10 bases and V 4 bases, and 6 bases lay outside the gene matches. The CDR3 consists of 14 residues. Germline loops: CDR1 SGHVS, CDR2 FNYEAQ. CDR3 amino acids: CASSSGQGRSPLHF. DNA for the CDR3: TGTGCCAGCAGCTCCGGACAGGGCCGGTCACCCCTCCACTTT.

This clonotype was picked up a small number of times. The chain carries TRBV11-2 and TRBJ2-5, with 9 bases aligning to TRBD1. CDR1 and CDR2 from the germline V gene are SGHAT and FQNNGV. This CDR3 spans 16 amino acids. The ends lost 4 bases at V and 5 bases at J; junction bases unmatched: 11. This chain's CDR3 is CASSSGTGTGMETQYF. The DNA for the CDR3 is TGTGCCAGCAGCTCTGGTACCGGGACAGGGATGGAGACCCAGTACTTC.

In its sample, this clonotype was seen a few times. The chain links TRBV4-1 to TRBJ1-5; D may be TRBD1 (5 bases). Germline V gene lookup returns CDR1 MGHRA and CDR2 YSYEKL. The CDR3 has 14 residues. V shed 4 bases and J shed 7 bases, with 14 bases lying between them. CDR3 bases: TGCGCCAGCAGCCCGACAGAGAACGGACAGCCCCAGCATTTT. Protein product: CASSPTENGQPQHF.

This clonotype was detected only a few times. V gene TRBV29-1 combines with J gene TRBJ2-6; D is ambiguous. Trimming left V 2 bases short and J 0 bases short, with 8 bases between. CDR1 is SQVTM, CDR2 ANQGSEA, per germline. The CDR3 spans 15 residues. The CDR3, as DNA: TGCAGCGTTGAAATATGGGGCTCTGGGGCCAACGTCCTGACTTTC. This codes for CSVEIWGSGANVLTF.

The chain combines TRBV10-3 with TRBJ2-3; 11 bases fit TRBD2. V trimming: 0 bases; J trimming: 2 bases; junction bases outside the gene matches: 7. The CDR3 consists of 18 residues. The V gene's germline CDR1 is ENHRY and CDR2 SYGVKD. CDR3 amino acids: CAISESVGTSGHTDTQYF. The CDR3 DNA reads as TGTGCCATCAGTGAGTCGGTGGGGACTAGCGGCCACACAGATACGCAGTATTTT.

The chain carries TRBV24-1 and TRBJ2-3; D is unresolved. V was clipped by 3 bases and J by 0 bases, with 12 bases between them. This CDR3 has 16 residues. Germline-derived CDR1 and CDR2 are KGHDR and SFDVKD. This CDR3 reads CATSDKSTTSTDTQYF. CDR3 in DNA: TGTGCCACCAGTGATAAAAGCACCACTAGCACAGATACGCAGTATTTT.

The gene calls are TRBV5-1 and TRBJ2-4; 10 bases are shared with TRBD2. With the DNA end fitting TRBJ2-7 better, the J assignment may be wrong. The CDR3 runs 16 residues. From germline, CDR1 is SGHRS and CDR2 YFSETQ. Here the CDR3 reads CASSLDLGLAGDEQYF. CDR3 nucleotides: TGCGCCAGCAGCTTGGATCTAGGGCTAGCGGGAGACGAGCAGTACTTC.

This chain links TRBV29-1 with TRBJ2-5; the D gene is possibly TRBD1 (6 bases). Germline values: CDR1 SQVTM, CDR2 ANQGSEA. The CDR3 length is 14 residues. The V gene lost 1 base and the J gene lost 5 bases, with 14 bases spanning the gap. CDR3 residues: CSVEGSDRSETQYF. The CDR3 DNA sequence: TGCAGCGTTGAAGGATCCGACAGGTCGGAGACCCAGTACTTC.